This T cell receptor (beta chain) was found in a study of blood T cell repertoires in COVID-19 (TCRdb year 2020). Study-wide context: Collaborator samples came from the United States, Italy and Spain and covered acute and convalescent phases of COVID-19. The prospective study material was composed of cDNA or gDNA derived from T cells, B-cell-depleted T cells, or PBMCs. Deeply sampled blood TCRbeta repertoires from subjects exposed to, actively infected with, or recovered from COVID-19 were included in the dataset. The repertoires were released in a freely available public database meant as a resource for research on the immune response to SARS-CoV-2. Samples were obtained from the ongoing ImmuneRACE study (first 160 participants) and from 1,254 subjects provided by 6 global collaborators. A de-identified subject ID, COVID-19 status, age in years and sex were almost always included in the sample metadata. Where HLA class I and class II types were available, the types were taken from metadata supplied by the sample provider, not from assay-based typing. The paper's findings and limits, for the study overall: The quantity of clinical and demographic metadata differed by source and by participant and was supplied without curation.

Note on this clone: The specificity of this receptor is unknown. One base away there is no much larger clone; base qualities are not given.

TCRbeta CDR3 regions were amplified from genomic DNA using the immunoSEQ Assay, a bias-controlled multiplex PCR. The authors' analysis ran thus. Within the assay, amplification of reference gene primers was used to estimate how many nucleated cells each sample contained. To quantify the absolute abundance of each unique TCRbeta CDR3 rearrangement, sequence reads were collapsed and filtered. For each sample, productive Simpson clonality was calculated as the square root of Simpson's diversity index over productive rearrangements. The clones in this table, taken by TCRdb from immuneACCESS, are in-frame only. Not every clone is retained; where verified, under half of the shortfall comes from an unresolved V gene, and the cause of the rest is unknown. The V and J calls and clone size come from that table; D and trimming were worked out from the DNA. Within this sample are some 180,000 clones, with 70% to 90% of them counted one time only. Clones ranked in the top ten supply about 22% of the sample.

The CDR3 has 13 amino acids, counting the end cysteine and phenylalanine. CDR3 DNA only is kept here, 39 bases in frame from base 1. CDR1 and CDR2, looked up from the germline V gene (reference sequence), are MNHEY and SMNVEV. V is reduced by 4 bases and J by 3 bases, leaving a spacing of 7 bases between them. Whole blood was collected in K2EDTA tubes by collaborating institutions according to the institutions' own protocols. For TCRbeta analysis, collaborators shipped samples as frozen whole blood, isolated PBMCs, or DNA extracted from either of those sample types. This chain is built from TRBV27 and TRBJ2-1; the D gene is unclear. The sequenced material came from peripheral blood. The clonotype comes from a man aged 55 to 70 with active or convalescent COVID-19. The sequence in DNA is TGTGCCAGCAGTTACCAGTTCTACAATGAGCAGTTCTTC. The encoded protein is CASSYQFYNEQFF.